This T cell receptor (beta chain) was captured by sequencing in a study of post-analysis software for immune sequencing data. Findings and limits, study-wide: When patients were compared with controls, four to six TRBV segments were more frequent, TRBV5-6, TRBV5-1 and TRBV20-1 among them.

Prepared libraries of TCR beta cDNA carried unique molecular identifiers. Using its own MiXCR run on the PCR reads, TCRdb lists one record per CDR3 protein. The sample consists of roughly 670,000 distinct CDR3 sequences, approximately 60% of them appearing once. As for this clonotype: As yet, its antigen is unknown.

Germline loops: CDR1 SGHAT, CDR2 FQNNGV. Between the trimmed V and J ends, which lost 1 base and 1 base, there was a span of 10 bases. CDR3 length equals 15 residues. The source material was blood. This chain connects TRBV11-2 to TRBJ2-5, with D possibly being TRBD1 or TRBD2 (6 bases each). This clonotype was sampled from a girl aged 2 to 10 with multiple sclerosis. CDR3 protein: CASSLVRGRQETQYF. In DNA form, the CDR3 reads TGTGCCAGCAGCTTAGTACGGGGGCGCCAAGAGACCCAGTACTTC.